A single sample gave rise to the 2 T cell receptor beta chains below, sequenced in a study of T cells after somatic rescue of genetic block. Using immunoSEQ multiplex PCR, the repertoire was profiled, and TCRdb retains in-frame clones only, with some absent. The sample has around 70,000 clones; around 93% are singletons. Sequencing input: peripheral blood mononuclear cells (PBMCs). These receptors all stem from a man aged 35 to 55.

This sequence joins TRBV6-5 and TRBJ1-2, with a possible D match to TRBD1 (6 bases). Germline CDR1 and CDR2: MNHEY and SVGAGI. Trimming took 3 bases from V and 8 from J, leaving 16 bases between them. This CDR3 spans 14 amino acids. The CDR3 nucleotides read TGTGCCAGCAGTTATGGGGGCCCCTATGGCGGCTACACCTTC. Translated: CASSYGGPYGGYTF.

The chain employs TRBV30 and TRBJ2-1, with 11 bases identical to TRBD2. The CDR3 has 16 amino acids. The V gene's germline CDR1 is GTSNPN and CDR2 SVGIG (reference sequence). The junction had 15 bases not matched to a gene; V was cut back by 5 bases and J by 9 bases. CDR3: CAWGSGLAGVAGEQFF. In nucleotides, the CDR3 is TGTGCCTGGGGGTCCGGACTAGCGGGTGTTGCGGGTGAGCAGTTCTTC.